This passage covers 24 T cell receptor beta chains from one sample sequenced in a study of cytomegalovirus exposure and HLA in healthy donors. 13 Jbeta primers and 60 Vbeta primers were used for the PCR. Here immunoSEQ multiplex PCR was the method, and the copy in TCRdb shows in-frame clones only, minus some. Here the sample spans about 210,000 clones, approximately 80% being singletons. The sequenced sample was PBMCs. The source of these receptors is a woman aged 50 to 60 in good health and CMV-seropositive.

The V gene is TRBV7-9, the J gene TRBJ1-3, with 8 bases aligning to TRBD1. Germline CDR1 is SEHNR and CDR2 is FQNEAQ (reference sequence). The CDR3 length is 15 residues. J gave up 0 bases and V 4 bases, and 2 bases lay outside the gene matches. The CDR3 DNA is TGTGCCAGCAGCTGGACAGGGCCCTCTGGAAACACCATATATTTT. Encoded protein: CASSWTGPSGNTIYF.

This rearrangement joins TRBV19 to TRBJ1-1; no definite D call. Trimming stripped 7 bases from V and 3 bases from J, with 12 bases between. Germline CDR1 and CDR2: LNHDA and SQIVND (reference sequence). The CDR3 consists of 13 residues. CDR3 sequence (DNA): TGTGCCAGTACTAACCCGGGTGACACTGAAGCTTTCTTT. It specifies CASTNPGDTEAFF.

The chain employs TRBV7-6 and TRBJ2-2, with a possible D match to TRBD1 (6 bases). With 2 bases removed from V and 0 bases from J, the gap between germline ends came to 16 bases. Germline loops: CDR1 SGHVS, CDR2 FNYEAQ. The CDR3 length is 18 residues. The CDR3 spells CASSLLYHGQSNTGELFF. The CDR3 DNA follows: TGTGCCAGCAGCTTACTGTATCATGGACAGTCGAACACCGGGGAGCTGTTTTTT.

The genes are TRBV27 and TRBJ2-2, with 11 bases aligning to TRBD2. The J segment lost 5 bases and the V segment lost 2 bases, leaving 10 bases of the junction unmatched. The CDR3 sequence is 18 residues long. Looked up from germline, CDR1 is MNHEY and CDR2 is SMNVEV (reference sequence). CDR3 nucleotides: TGTGCCAGCAGTTTACTTTTTAGCGGGGGGGCAGGAACCGGGGAGCTGTTTTTT. This translates into CASSLLFSGGAGTGELFF.

The genes are TRBV5-1 and TRBJ2-5; D is possibly TRBD2 (6 bases). This CDR3 comprises 14 residues. V was cut by 4 bases and J by 4 bases, with 14 bases left in between. Germline V gene lookup returns CDR1 SGHRS and CDR2 YFSETQ. The CDR3 loop reads CASSEETSRETQYF. The CDR3 DNA reads TGCGCCAGCAGCGAGGAAACTAGCCGAGAGACCCAGTACTTC.

This chain connects TRBV9 to TRBJ2-3; TRBD2 agrees at 9 bases. Germline V lookup: CDR1 SGDLS, CDR2 YYNGEE. With V trimmed by 0 bases and J by 3 bases, 5 bases remained unmatched. This CDR3 spans 16 amino acids. As DNA, the CDR3 is TGTGCCAGCAGCGTAGGGGCTAGCGGGATTACAGATACGCAGTATTTT. Its protein product is CASSVGASGITDTQYF.

The chain is built from TRBV7-8 and TRBJ1-1, with D possibly matching TRBD1 (5 bases). In germline, CDR1 is SGHVS, CDR2 FQNEAQ. V gave up 5 bases and J gave up 7 bases, with 17 bases separating them. The CDR3 has 14 amino acids. CDR3 coding DNA: TGTGCCAGCAGCCAGGAAACGGGGCGGGGTGAAGCTTTCTTT. This sequence encodes CASSQETGRGEAFF.

V usage is TRBV5-1 and J usage is TRBJ1-2; TRBD1 might be the D (5 bases). The ends were cut back, 4 bases at V and 6 bases at J, with 16 bases in the middle. From germline, CDR1 is SGHRS and CDR2 YFSETQ. This CDR3 region has 14 residues. CDR3 amino acids: CASSADSAGDGYTF. In DNA form, the CDR3 reads TGCGCCAGCAGCGCAGACAGCGCGGGGGATGGCTACACCTTC.

This chain joins TRBV5-1 and TRBJ2-3, with 7 bases that match TRBD2. After removal of 0 bases from V and 6 bases from J, the junction contained 4 bases not matched to a gene. The CDR3 sequence is 14 residues long. From germline, CDR1 is SGHRS and CDR2 YFSETQ. The CDR3: CASSLGAGRDTQYF. The CDR3 DNA is TGCGCCAGCAGCTTGGGAGCGGGGAGGGATACGCAGTATTTT.

V and J are TRBV9 and TRBJ2-2, with a tentative D call TRBD2 (6 bases). V shed 0 bases and J shed 5 bases, with 11 bases lying between them. The CDR3 contains 15 residues. Germline-derived CDR1 and CDR2 are SGDLS and YYNGEE. CDR3 region: CASSVEVAGTGELFF. In DNA form, the CDR3 reads TGTGCCAGCAGCGTAGAGGTCGCGGGGACCGGGGAGCTGTTTTTT.

This clone was recorded only once. V is TRBV5-4 and J is TRBJ2-7; 7 nucleotides line up with TRBD1. Trimming at V came to 2 bases and at J to 3 bases, leaving 2 bases not matched to a gene. Per the germline V gene, CDR1 is SGHNT and CDR2 is YYREEE (reference sequence). The CDR3 contains 13 residues. The CDR3 DNA reads as TGTGCCAGCAGCTTTGACAGGGTCTACGAGCAGTACTTC. Protein sequence: CASSFDRVYEQYF.

Here the CDR3 reads CASSQGLAGASEFF. The CDR3 nucleotides read TGTGCCAGCAGCCAAGGACTAGCGGGGGCCTCGGAGTTCTTC. The chain uses TRBV4-2 and TRBJ2-1, with 12 bases lining up with TRBD2. The germline V gene has CDR1 LGHNA and CDR2 YNFKEQ. The CDR3 covers 14 residues. The ends lost 1 base at V and 14 bases at J; junction bases unmatched: 6.

This rearrangement joins TRBV6-1 to TRBJ1-2, with TRBD1 identical over 8 bases. Looked up from germline, CDR1 is MNHNS and CDR2 is SASEGT. The J segment lost 8 bases and the V segment lost 6 bases, leaving 5 bases of the junction unmatched. The CDR3 has 12 residues. CDR3 sequence (DNA): TGTGCCAGCAGGCAGGGGGCGCGAGGCTACACCTTC. It specifies CASRQGARGYTF.

The chain joins TRBV30 to TRBJ2-6; D unresolved. The CDR3 has 16 amino acids. Germline CDR1 and CDR2: GTSNPN and SVGIG (reference sequence). Trimming left V 0 bases short and J 1 base short, with 10 bases between. The CDR3 here is CAWSVAQSSGANVLTF. The CDR3 coding sequence is TGTGCCTGGAGTGTAGCCCAAAGTTCTGGGGCCAACGTCCTGACTTTC.

The chain has TRBV4-3 and TRBJ2-3, with a weak D call TRBD1 (5 bases). V dropped 0 bases and J dropped 2 bases, with 9 bases sitting between them. CDR3 size: 15 residues. Germline V lookup: CDR1 LGHNA, CDR2 YSLEER. CDR3 coding DNA: TGCGCCAGCAGCCAAGAGCCGACAGACACAGATACGCAGTATTTT. Residues: CASSQEPTDTDTQYF.

The genes are TRBV5-6 and TRBJ2-7; 7 positions match TRBD1. Germline CDR1 reads SGHDT; CDR2 reads YYEEEE. V trimming: 4 bases; J trimming: 3 bases; junction bases outside the gene matches: 10. There are 15 residues in the CDR3. The CDR3 DNA follows: TGTGCCAGCAGCCCGCAGGGGGTCGCAGTCTACGAGCAGTACTTC. This gives the protein CASSPQGVAVYEQYF.

The chain links TRBV9 to TRBJ2-1; D may be TRBD1 (6 bases). CDR1 is SGDLS and CDR2 is YYNGEE in the germline V gene. V lost 3 bases, J lost 6 bases, and 19 bases lay in between. CDR3 length: 16 residues. The CDR3 region is CASSGPLRTASNEQFF. The CDR3 bases are TGTGCCAGCAGCGGACCCCTCCGGACAGCCTCCAATGAGCAGTTCTTC.

This sequence joins TRBV2 and TRBJ2-5, with D maybe TRBD1 (5 bases). Trimming removed 6 bases at V and 1 base at J, with 12 bases between. The CDR3 runs 14 residues. Germline V CDR1 and CDR2: SNHLY, FYNNEI. For the CDR3, the DNA is TGTGCCAGCAGCGTAGACAGACTCCAAGAGACCCAGTACTTC. Translated: CASSVDRLQETQYF.

The genes are TRBV14 and TRBJ1-1; D uncertain. The CDR3 has 13 amino acids. V was cut by 3 bases and J by 0 bases, with 5 bases left in between. Germline assignment: CDR1 SGHDN and CDR2 FVKESK. CDR3 residues: CASSQGMNTEAFF. CDR3 DNA: TGTGCCAGCAGCCAGGGCATGAACACTGAAGCTTTCTTT.

This clone was seen a single time. The chain employs TRBV11-1 and TRBJ2-7; D may be TRBD2 (5 bases). Germline V gene sequence: CDR1 SGHAT, CDR2 FQDESV (reference sequence). The CDR3 loop spans 16 amino acids. The V end was cut by 6 bases, the J end by 0 bases, with 18 bases between. This CDR3 reads CASRPKGSSSSYEQYF. For the CDR3, the DNA is TGTGCCAGCAGACCGAAAGGGAGCTCGAGCTCCTACGAGCAGTACTTC. The variable domain in full, completed from reference TRBV11-1 and TRBJ2-7, reads EAEVAQSPRYKITEKSQAVAFWCDPISGHATLYWYRQILGQGPELLVQFQDESVVDDSQLPKDRFSAERLKGVDSTLKIQPAELGDSAMYLCASRPKGSSSSYEQYFGPGTRLTVT.

The J gene is TRBJ1-2, the V gene TRBV4-2; D gene ambiguous. CDR1 and CDR2 (germline): LGHNA, YNFKEQ. V shed 3 bases and J shed 8 bases, with 22 bases lying between them. This CDR3 comprises 16 residues. The CDR3 DNA sequence: TGTGCCAGCAGCCAGATCACGAGAGCGCAGCCCGGAGGCTACACCTTC. Protein product: CASSQITRAQPGGYTF.

This sequence joins TRBV27 and TRBJ1-5; the match to TRBD1 covers 8 bases. V lost 1 base and J lost 9; bases outside the gene matches: 5. Germline V gene data show CDR1 as MNHEY and CDR2 as SMNVEV (reference sequence). There are 14 residues in the CDR3. The CDR3 DNA reads as TGTGCCAGCAGTTTATTGGGGGGGACAGGGCCCCAGCATTTT. This codes for CASSLLGGTGPQHF.

The chain recombines TRBV7-2 with TRBJ1-3; maybe TRBD1 (5 bases). The V and J ends lost 1 base and 0 bases respectively, with 13 bases between them. The V gene's germline CDR1 is SGHTA and CDR2 FQGNSA. The length of the CDR3 is 17 residues. The DNA of the CDR3 is TGTGCCAGCAGCTTAGTGGGGACTCTCAGCTCTGGAAACACCATATATTTT. It translates to CASSLVGTLSSGNTIYF.

Only a few counts were recorded for this clone. This chain uses TRBV11-2 with TRBJ1-3; TRBD1 aligns across 7 bases. The CDR3 length is 14 residues. After removal of 5 bases from V and 5 bases from J, the junction contained 6 bases not matched to a gene. Germline CDR1 reads SGHAT; CDR2 reads FQNNGV. CDR3 region: CASSQWDSRNTIYF. The CDR3, as DNA: TGTGCCAGCAGCCAGTGGGACAGCAGAAACACCATATATTTT.